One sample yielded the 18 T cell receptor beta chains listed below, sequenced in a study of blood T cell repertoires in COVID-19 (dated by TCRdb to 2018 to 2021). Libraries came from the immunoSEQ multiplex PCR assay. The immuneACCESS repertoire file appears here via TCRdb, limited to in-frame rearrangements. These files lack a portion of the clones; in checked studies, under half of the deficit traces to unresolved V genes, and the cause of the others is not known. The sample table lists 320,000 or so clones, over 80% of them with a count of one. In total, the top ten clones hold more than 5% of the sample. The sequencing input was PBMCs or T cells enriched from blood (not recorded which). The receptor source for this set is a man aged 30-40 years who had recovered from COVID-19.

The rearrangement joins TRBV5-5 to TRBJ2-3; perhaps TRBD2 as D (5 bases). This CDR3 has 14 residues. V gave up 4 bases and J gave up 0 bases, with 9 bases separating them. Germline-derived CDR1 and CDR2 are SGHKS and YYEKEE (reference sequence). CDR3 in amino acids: CASSGRPSTDTQYF. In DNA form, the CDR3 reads TGTGCCAGCAGCGGGAGACCCAGCACAGATACGCAGTATTTT.

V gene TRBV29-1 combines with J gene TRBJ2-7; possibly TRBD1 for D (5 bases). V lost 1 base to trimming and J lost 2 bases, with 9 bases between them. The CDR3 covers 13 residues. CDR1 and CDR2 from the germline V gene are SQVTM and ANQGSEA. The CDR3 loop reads CSVEAVGAYEQYF. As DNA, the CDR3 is TGCAGCGTTGAAGCAGTAGGGGCCTACGAGCAGTACTTC.

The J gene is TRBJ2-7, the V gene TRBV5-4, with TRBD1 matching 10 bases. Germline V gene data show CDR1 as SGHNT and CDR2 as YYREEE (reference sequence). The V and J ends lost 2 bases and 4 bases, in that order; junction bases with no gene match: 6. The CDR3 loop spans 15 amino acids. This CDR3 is CASSFMTGGKYEQYF. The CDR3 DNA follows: TGTGCCAGCAGCTTTATGACAGGGGGCAAATACGAGCAGTACTTC.

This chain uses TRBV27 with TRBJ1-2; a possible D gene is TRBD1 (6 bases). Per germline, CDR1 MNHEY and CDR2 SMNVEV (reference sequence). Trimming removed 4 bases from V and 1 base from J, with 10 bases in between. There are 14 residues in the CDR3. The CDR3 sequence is CASSSWTDNYGYTF. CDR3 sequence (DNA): TGTGCCAGCAGTTCATGGACAGATAACTATGGCTACACCTTC.

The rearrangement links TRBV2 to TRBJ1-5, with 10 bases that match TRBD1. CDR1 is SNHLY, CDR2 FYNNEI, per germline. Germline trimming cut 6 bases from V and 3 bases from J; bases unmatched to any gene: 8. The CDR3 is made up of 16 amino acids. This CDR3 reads CASSDPGTGANQPQHF. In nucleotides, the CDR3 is TGTGCCAGCAGCGACCCAGGGACAGGGGCCAATCAGCCCCAGCATTTT.

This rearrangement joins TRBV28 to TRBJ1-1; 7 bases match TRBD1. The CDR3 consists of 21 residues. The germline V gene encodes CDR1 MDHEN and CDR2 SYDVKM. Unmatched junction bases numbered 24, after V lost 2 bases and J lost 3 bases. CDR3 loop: CASSLQMLDWTGSREYTEAFF. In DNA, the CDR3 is TGTGCCAGCAGTTTACAAATGCTAGATTGGACAGGCTCGAGGGAATACACTGAAGCTTTCTTT. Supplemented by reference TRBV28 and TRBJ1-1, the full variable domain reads DVKVTQSSRYLVKRTGEKVFLECVQDMDHENMFWYRQDPGLGLRLIYFSYDVKMKEKGDIPEGYSVSREKKERFSLILESASTNQTSMYLCASSLQMLDWTGSREYTEAFFGQGTRLTVV.

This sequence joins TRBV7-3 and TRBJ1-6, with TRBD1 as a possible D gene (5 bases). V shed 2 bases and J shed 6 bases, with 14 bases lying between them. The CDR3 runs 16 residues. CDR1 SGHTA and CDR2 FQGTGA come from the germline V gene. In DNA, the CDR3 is TGTGCCAGCAGCTTACTGGGGCCCTCGGGTAATTCACCCCTCCACTTT. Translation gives CASSLLGPSGNSPLHF.

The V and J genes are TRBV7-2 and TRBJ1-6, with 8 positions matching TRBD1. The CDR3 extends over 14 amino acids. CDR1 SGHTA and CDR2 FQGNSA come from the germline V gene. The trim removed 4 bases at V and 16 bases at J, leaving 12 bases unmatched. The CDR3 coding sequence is TGTGCCAGCAGCTCTGACAGGGGATGGGGTATGCTCCACTTT. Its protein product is CASSSDRGWGMLHF.

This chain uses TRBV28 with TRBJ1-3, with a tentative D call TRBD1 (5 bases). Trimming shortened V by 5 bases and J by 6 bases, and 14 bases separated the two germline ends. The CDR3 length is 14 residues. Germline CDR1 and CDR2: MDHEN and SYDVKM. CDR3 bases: TGTGCCAGCAGTGGTTGGGGGGGGGTAAACACCATATATTTT. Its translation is CASSGWGGVNTIYF.

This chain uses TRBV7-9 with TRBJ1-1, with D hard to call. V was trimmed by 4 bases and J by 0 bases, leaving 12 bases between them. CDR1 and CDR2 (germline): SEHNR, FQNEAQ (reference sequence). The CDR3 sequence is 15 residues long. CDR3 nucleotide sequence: TGTGCCAGCAGCTCTCTGACACACTTGAACACTGAAGCTTTCTTT. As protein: CASSSLTHLNTEAFF.

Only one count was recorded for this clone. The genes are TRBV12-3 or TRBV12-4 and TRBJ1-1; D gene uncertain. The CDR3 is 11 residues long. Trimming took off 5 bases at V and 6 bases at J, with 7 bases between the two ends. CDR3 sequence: CASSARSEAFF. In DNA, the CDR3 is TGTGCCAGCAGTGCTCGGTCTGAAGCTTTCTTT.

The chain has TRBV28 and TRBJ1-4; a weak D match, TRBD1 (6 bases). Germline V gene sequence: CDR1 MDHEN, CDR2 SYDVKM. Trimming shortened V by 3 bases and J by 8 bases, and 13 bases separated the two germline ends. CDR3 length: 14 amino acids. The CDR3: CASSLRGLVEKLFF. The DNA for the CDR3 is TGTGCCAGCAGTTTGAGGGGGTTGGTAGAAAAACTGTTTTTT.

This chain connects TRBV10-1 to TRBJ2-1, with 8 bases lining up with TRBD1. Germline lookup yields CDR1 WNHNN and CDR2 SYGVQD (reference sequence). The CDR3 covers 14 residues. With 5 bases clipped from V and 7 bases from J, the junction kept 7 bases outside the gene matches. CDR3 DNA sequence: TGCGCCAGCAGTTTTGGGACAGGCGAGAATGAGCAGTTCTTC. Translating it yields CASSFGTGENEQFF.

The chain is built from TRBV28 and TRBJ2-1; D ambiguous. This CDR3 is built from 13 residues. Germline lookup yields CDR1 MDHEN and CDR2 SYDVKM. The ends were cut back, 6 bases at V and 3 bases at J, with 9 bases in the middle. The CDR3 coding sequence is TGTGCCAGCAGCCCGGTCCTCTACAATGAGCAGTTCTTC. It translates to CASSPVLYNEQFF.

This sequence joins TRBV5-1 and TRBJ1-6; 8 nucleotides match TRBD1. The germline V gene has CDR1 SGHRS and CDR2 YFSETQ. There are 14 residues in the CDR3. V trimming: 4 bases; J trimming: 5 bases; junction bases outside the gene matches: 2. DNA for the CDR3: TGCGCCAGCAGCACACAGGGGGATAATTCACCCCTCCACTTT. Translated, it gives CASSTQGDNSPLHF.

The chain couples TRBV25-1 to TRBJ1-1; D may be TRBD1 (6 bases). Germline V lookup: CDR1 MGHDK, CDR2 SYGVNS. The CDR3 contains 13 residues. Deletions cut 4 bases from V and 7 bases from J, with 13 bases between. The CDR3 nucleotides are TGTGCCAGCAGTGGGGGGCTCGGACTTGAAGCTTTCTTT. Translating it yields CASSGGLGLEAFF. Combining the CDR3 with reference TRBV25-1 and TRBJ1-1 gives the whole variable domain EADIYQTPRYLVIGTGKKITLECSQTMGHDKMYWYQQDPGMELHLIHYSYGVNSTEKGDLSSESTVSRIRTEHFPLTLESARPSHTSQYLCASSGGLGLEAFFGQGTRLTVV.

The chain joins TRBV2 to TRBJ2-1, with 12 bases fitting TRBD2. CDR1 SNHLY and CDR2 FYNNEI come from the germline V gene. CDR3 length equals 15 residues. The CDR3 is CAEAASGGAANEQFF. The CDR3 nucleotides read TGTGCTGAGGCGGCTAGCGGGGGGGCGGCCAATGAGCAGTTCTTC.

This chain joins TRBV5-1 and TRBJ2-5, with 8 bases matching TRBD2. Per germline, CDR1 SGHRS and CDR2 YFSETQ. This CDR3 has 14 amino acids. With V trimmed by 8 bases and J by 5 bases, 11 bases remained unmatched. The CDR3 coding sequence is TGCGCCAGTAAGCGGAAGGCGGGGGGCGAGACCCAGTACTTC. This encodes CASKRKAGGETQYF.